These T cell receptor beta chains were read from a single sample in a study of T cells in Graves' hyperthyroidism and ophthalmopathy. One entry per CDR3 protein results from TCRdb running MiXCR on the multiplex PCR reads. Of 650,000 to 850,000 distinct CDR3 sequences listed, around a sixth are singletons. The sample was blood. These receptors originate from a woman in her forties or fifties with Graves' hyperthyroidism that later progressed to Graves' ophthalmopathy. CDR3s include the opening cysteine and the closing phenylalanine or tryptophan. A D gene is named only where the DNA matches it firmly. Clone size is given for some rows only: seen once, a few or many times, or a class if the clone is expanded.

>TRBJ2-1|.|TRBV27|.
TGTGCCAGCGCGAGGGGGTGGAATGAGCAGTTCTTC
CASARGWNEQFF
>TRBJ2-1|few|TRBV12-3/TRBV12-4|TRBD1
TGTGCCAGGAAGGGACAGGGGTGCGACAATGAGCAGTTCTTC
CARKGQGCDNEQFF
>TRBJ2-3|few|TRBV7-9|.
TGTGCCAGCAGCTTCGGAAGAGTCGGGGCCCAGCTATTCACAGATACGCAGTATTTT
CASSFGRVGAQLFTDTQYF
>TRBJ1-3|few|TRBV29-1|.
TGCAGCGTTACCGGGGGGACGGCCGGAAACACCATATATTTT
CSVTGGTAGNTIYF
>TRBJ1-2|few|TRBV11-2|.
TGTGCCAGCAGCTTAGCGGCTGGGAGTAGTGCTAACTATGGCTACACCTTC
CASSLAAGSSANYGYTF
>TRBJ2-7|.|TRBV6-2/TRBV6-3|.
TGTGCCAGCGGGCAGTCCTACGAGCAGTACTTC
CASGQSYEQYF
>TRBJ2-7|.|TRBV12-3/TRBV12-4|.
TGTGCCAGCACCTCCCGGCCGGGTGACCCCTACGAGCAGTACTTC
CASTSRPGDPYEQYF
>TRBJ2-3|many|TRBV5-1|TRBD2
TGCGCCAGCAGCCCGACTAGCGGGGTGACAGATACGCAGTATTTT
CASSPTSGVTDTQYF
>TRBJ2-1|few|TRBV12-5|.
TGTGCTAGTGGTTTTCTGACGGCGGGGAGCCACAATGAGCAGTTCTTC
CASGFLTAGSHNEQFF
>TRBJ1-5|many|TRBV5-1|.
TGCGCCAGCAGCTCCACAGTGGGCGGACAGCCCCAGCATTTT
CASSSTVGGQPQHF
>TRBJ2-5|.|TRBV4-1|.
TGCGCCAGCAGCCATGTGGGCTCTTCCAACCGGGAGACCCAGTACTTC
CASSHVGSSNRETQYF
>TRBJ2-1|few|TRBV3-1|.
TGTGCCAGCAGCCAAGTCCCAGTAGCGGAGCAGTTCTTC
CASSQVPVAEQFF
>TRBJ1-2|few|TRBV2|TRBD1
TGTGCCAGCAGCGGGACAGGGGATATCCCTAACTATGGCTACACCTTC
CASSGTGDIPNYGYTF
>TRBJ1-1|many|TRBV18|.
TGTGCCAGCTCACCGCAGAAACAGGGAATTAGCACTGAAGCTTTCTTT
CASSPQKQGISTEAFF
>TRBJ1-6|many|TRBV7-8|.
TGTGCCAGCAGCCTTGGGGGCGTGATCCACTTT
CASSLGGVIHF
>TRBJ1-1|.|TRBV6-2/TRBV6-3|TRBD1
TGTGCCGGACGCCAAGGACAGGCGAACACTGAAGCTTTCTTT
CAGRQGQANTEAFF
>TRBJ2-7|many|TRBV6-1|.
TGTGCCAGCAGTATTGAGGGAAGAGAAGAGCAGTACTTC
CASSIEGREEQYF
>TRBJ1-1|few|TRBV18|.
TGTGCCAGCTCACCAGAGACCAACACTGAAGCTTTCTTT
CASSPETNTEAFF
>TRBJ1-1|many|TRBV13|.
TGTGCCAGCAGCTCCGACCCCCTCGGGTCCGCTGAAGCTTTCTTT
CASSSDPLGSAEAFF
>TRBJ2-1|many|TRBV3-1|.
TGTGCCAGCAGCCAAGACCGAAGCGGGCGCTCCTACAATGAGCAGTTCTTC
CASSQDRSGRSYNEQFF
>TRBJ1-5|.|TRBV19|TRBD1
TGTGCCAGTAGTATAACAGGGGCCATACTCAATCAGCCCCAGCATTTT
CASSITGAILNQPQHF
>TRBJ2-5|many|TRBV11-2|.
TGTGCCAGCAGCACCCGACCCGATGAGACCCAGTACTTC
CASSTRPDETQYF
>TRBJ1-1|few|TRBV7-9|.
TGTGCCAACACCAACAGAGACAACACTGAAGCTTTCTTT
CANTNRDNTEAFF
>TRBJ2-7|many|TRBV5-1|TRBD2
TGCGCCAGCAGCTCGAGAGCGGGAGCCTACGAGCAGTACTTC
CASSSRAGAYEQYF
>TRBJ1-3|many|TRBV6-5|TRBD1
TGTGCCAGCAGTTACTTCGCCGTGGGACAGGGGGAGAATGGAAACACCATATATTTT
CASSYFAVGQGENGNTIYF
>TRBJ2-3|.|TRBV10-3|.
TGTGCCATCAGAGGGCTGGAGCTAGCACCCGATACGCAGTATTTT
CAIRGLELAPDTQYF
>TRBJ2-7|few|TRBV14|.
TGTGCCAGCAGCACCAGAGCGGTAACCTACGAGCAGTACTTC
CASSTRAVTYEQYF
>TRBJ1-1|.|TRBV5-1|.
TGCGCCAGCAGCTTGCTATTCAGGAACACTGAAGCTTTCTTT
CASSLLFRNTEAFF
>TRBJ2-5|many|TRBV11-3|TRBD2
TGTGCCAGCAGCTTAGGAAGTCGGCGGGGGCAAGAGACCCAGTACTTC
CASSLGSRRGQETQYF
>TRBJ2-7|few|TRBV20-1|TRBD1
TGCAGTGCGAGAGTAATTACAGGGGCCCTTTTCTACGAGCAGTACTTC
CSARVITGALFYEQYF
>TRBJ2-2|.|TRBV5-1|.
TGCGCCAGCAGCTCGGATTCCTCCCGACAGACGAACACCGGGGAGCTGTTTTTT
CASSSDSSRQTNTGELFF
>TRBJ1-1|many|TRBV7-9|.
TGTGCCAGCAGCCAAAGTTCGGGCCCGGGAGGCACTGAAGCTTTCTTT
CASSQSSGPGGTEAFF
>TRBJ2-6|few|TRBV12-3/TRBV12-4|TRBD1
TGTGCCAGCAGTTACCGCACGGGACAGGGACCTGGGGCCAACGTCCTGACTTTC
CASSYRTGQGPGANVLTF
>TRBJ1-3|many|TRBV3-1|TRBD1
TGTGCCAGCAGCCAAGACAATACAGGGGGTGGAAACACCATATATTTT
CASSQDNTGGGNTIYF
>TRBJ1-5|few|TRBV9|TRBD1
TGTGCCAGCAGCCCCTCAGGGGGCGCGAGTCCCCAGCATTTT
CASSPSGGASPQHF
>TRBJ1-5|many|TRBV11-2|.
TGTGCCAGCAGCTCGGGAATTACTAGCAATCAGCCCCAGCATTTT
CASSSGITSNQPQHF
>TRBJ1-5|few|TRBV5-6|.
TGTGCCAGCAGCTTGGCAGCGAGGCCTTACAATCAGCCCCAGCATTTT
CASSLAARPYNQPQHF
>TRBJ1-3|.|TRBV19|TRBD1
TGTGCCAGTAGTCGGACAGGGGTGGCTGGAAACACCATATATTTT
CASSRTGVAGNTIYF
>TRBJ2-7|many|TRBV2|.
TGTGCCAGCAGTGATCGGAATAGCTTGCACGAGCAGTACTTC
CASSDRNSLHEQYF
>TRBJ1-1|.|TRBV5-1|TRBD1
TGCGCCAGCACGATGACCGGGACAGGGGGACCCAGACTGGACACTGAAGCTTTCTTT
CASTMTGTGGPRLDTEAFF
>TRBJ1-5|.|TRBV20-1|TRBD1
TGCAGTGCTAGTACCAGGGGGCAGCCCCAGCATTTT
CSASTRGQPQHF
>TRBJ2-2|few|TRBV5-5|.
TGTGCCAGCAGCTTGCTTGGCGGGGCCACCGGGGAGCTGTTTTTT
CASSLLGGATGELFF
>TRBJ1-2|.|TRBV12-3/TRBV12-4|TRBD1
TGTGCCAGCAGTTTACAGGGGGCGCGGGGTGGCTACACCTTC
CASSLQGARGGYTF
>TRBJ1-1|few|TRBV27|.
TGTGCCAGCAGTTCAAGGCGGGGGGGAGCTTTCTTT
CASSSRRGGAFF
>TRBJ1-5|.|TRBV6-1|.
TGTGCCAGCAAAAGGGGAAGCAATCAGCCCCAGCATTTT
CASKRGSNQPQHF
>TRBJ2-3|.|TRBV7-2|.
TGTGCCAGCAGCTTGGTGGGGGGGGCTGCGCAGTATTTT
CASSLVGGAAQYF
>TRBJ1-4|.|TRBV9|.
TGTGCCAGCAGCCCCGGACCCGCCGCGGAAAAACTGTTTTTT
CASSPGPAAEKLFF
>TRBJ1-1|few|TRBV9|.
TGTGCCAGCAGCGTGGGACTCGGGAACACTGAAGCTTTCTTT
CASSVGLGNTEAFF
>TRBJ1-5|.|TRBV29-1|.
TGCAGCGTTGAAGAAGGCAAGGGGGGCAATCAGCCCCAGCATTTT
CSVEEGKGGNQPQHF
>TRBJ2-7|few|TRBV7-7|.
TGTGCTAGCAGCCCTGGGACGGAGGCGGATGAGCAGTACTTC
CASSPGTEADEQYF